This T cell receptor (beta chain) was sequenced in a study of blood T cell repertoires in COVID-19. Study details: PBMCs, B-cell-depleted T cells, or T cells provided the cDNA or gDNA that made up the material.

The table lists this clone with a count of one. Assay: immunoSEQ multiplex PCR; the TCRdb copy retains only in-frame clones and omits some. Among more than 90,000 clones listed, approximately 84% were seen once. Trimming cost V 5 bases and J 6 bases; bases outside gene matches: 7. This CDR3 region has 15 residues. The V gene's germline CDR1 is SNHLY and CDR2 FYNNEI. The chain joins TRBV2 to TRBJ2-1; 10 bases fit TRBD2. Sequencing was performed on peripheral blood. The sequence was collected from a human donor in a cohort sampled during active COVID-19. The CDR3 reads CASSLSGGAANEQFF. The CDR3 DNA follows: TGTGCCAGCAGTTTAAGCGGGGGGGCGGCCAATGAGCAGTTCTTC.